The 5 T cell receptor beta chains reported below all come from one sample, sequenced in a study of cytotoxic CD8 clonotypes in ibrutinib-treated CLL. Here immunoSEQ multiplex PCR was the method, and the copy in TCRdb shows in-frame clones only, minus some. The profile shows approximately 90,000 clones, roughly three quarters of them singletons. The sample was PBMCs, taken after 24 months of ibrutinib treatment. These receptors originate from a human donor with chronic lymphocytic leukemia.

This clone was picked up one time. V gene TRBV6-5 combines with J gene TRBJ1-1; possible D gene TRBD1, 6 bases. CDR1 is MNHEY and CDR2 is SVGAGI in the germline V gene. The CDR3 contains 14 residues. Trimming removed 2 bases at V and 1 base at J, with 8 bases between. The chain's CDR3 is CASSYGGANTEAFF. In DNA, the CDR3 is TGTGCCAGCAGTTACGGGGGGGCGAACACTGAAGCTTTCTTT.

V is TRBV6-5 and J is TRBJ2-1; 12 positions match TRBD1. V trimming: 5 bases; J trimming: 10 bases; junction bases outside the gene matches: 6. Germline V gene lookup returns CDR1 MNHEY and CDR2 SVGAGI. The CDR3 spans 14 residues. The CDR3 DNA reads TGTGCCAGCAGTGACGGGACAGGGGGCGACGAGCAGTTCTTC. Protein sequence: CASSDGTGGDEQFF.

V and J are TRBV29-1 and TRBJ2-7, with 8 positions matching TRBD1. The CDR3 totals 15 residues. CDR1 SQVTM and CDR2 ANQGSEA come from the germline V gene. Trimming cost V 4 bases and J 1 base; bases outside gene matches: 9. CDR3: CSVGLWQGASYEQYF. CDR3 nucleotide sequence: TGCAGCGTTGGTCTGTGGCAGGGGGCGTCCTACGAGCAGTACTTC.

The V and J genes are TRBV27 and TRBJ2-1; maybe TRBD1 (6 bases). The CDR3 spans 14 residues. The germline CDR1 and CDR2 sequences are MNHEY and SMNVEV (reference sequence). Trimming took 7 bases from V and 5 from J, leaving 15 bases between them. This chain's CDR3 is CASNPWSGDNEQFF. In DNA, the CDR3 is TGTGCCAGCAACCCCTGGTCAGGGGACAATGAGCAGTTCTTC.

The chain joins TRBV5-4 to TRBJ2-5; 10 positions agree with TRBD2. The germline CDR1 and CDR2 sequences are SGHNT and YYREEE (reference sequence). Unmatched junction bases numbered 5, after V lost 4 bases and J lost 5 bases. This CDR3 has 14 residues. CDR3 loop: CASSGGTSAETQYF. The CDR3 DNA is TGTGCCAGCAGCGGCGGGACTAGCGCCGAGACCCAGTACTTC.